The T cell receptor (beta chain) described here comes from a study of shared clonotypes between healthy human individuals. On sorted subsets, replicate PCRs used approximately 190 ng DNA, or some 28,000 T cell genomes. Generated by immunoSEQ multiplex PCR, the TCRdb table keeps only in-frame clones and is missing some. The sample lists some 2 million clones, about 95% seen once, with approximately 1% in the top ten. Cells designated naive CD8 were CD45RO-negative and were positively selected for CCR7, with terminally differentiated effector memory CD45RA+ cells excluded. As concerns this clone: Its target is not known.

Overall study results and limits: Though the depth was large, rarefaction showed that sorted-subset sequencing was incomplete. Generation probability values for non-shared clonotypes were lower than those for clonotypes shared by all four donors.

CDR1 and CDR2 (germline): SNHLY, FYNNEI. The germline V and J ends were trimmed by 4 bases and 4 bases, with 10 bases remaining between them. The CDR3 loop spans 14 amino acids. Sequenced material: naive CD8+ T cells sorted from blood. The J gene is TRBJ1-4, the V gene TRBV2; D gene unclear. This receptor was identified in a man between 18 and 35 years old in good health. The CDR3 protein is CASSGASYNEKLFF. DNA for the CDR3: TGTGCCAGCAGTGGGGCAAGTTATAATGAAAAACTGTTTTTT. Based on the CDR3 plus reference TRBV2 and TRBJ1-4, the full variable domain is EPEVTQTPSHQVTQMGQEVILRCVPISNHLYFYWYRQILGQKVEFLVSFYNNEISEKSEIFDDQFSVERPDGSNFTLKIRSTKLEDSAMYFCASSGASYNEKLFFGSGTQLSVL.